This T cell receptor beta chain was retrieved from a study of cytomegalovirus exposure and HLA in healthy donors. V lost 6 bases to trimming and J lost 6 bases; unmatched junction nucleotides: 16. The CDR3 is 17 residues long. The germline V gene has CDR1 WNHNN and CDR2 SYGVQD (reference sequence). Both 60 Vbeta primers and 13 Jbeta primers went into the PCR. Profiled with immunoSEQ multiplex PCR; TCRdb holds only in-frame clones, not every one. Here the sample spans fewer than 200,000 clones, roughly 77% being singletons. The chain combines TRBV10-1 with TRBJ2-1, with TRBD2 identical over 8 bases. The sequence came from a middle-aged man in good health and CMV-seropositive. The sequencing sample was made of PBMCs. This CDR3 is CASSWLREADPLNEQFF. DNA of the CDR3: TGCGCCAGCAGCTGGTTGCGGGAGGCAGATCCCCTCAATGAGCAGTTCTTC.